A selection of T cell receptor beta chains follows, all from one sample in a study of vaccination effects on CD4 cells after COVID-19. TCRdb's table, derived via immunoSEQ multiplex PCR, lists solely in-frame clones and lacks some. Here the sample spans roughly 25,000 clones, 70% to 75% being singletons. Their antigens remain unidentified. Here the sequenced sample was CD4+ T cells from PBMCs cultured with SARS-CoV-2 spike peptides, taken after COVID-19 vaccination. Receptors originate from a human donor who received a COVID-19 vaccine. Each CDR3 is given with its conserved first and last residue. The order of the fields is J gene, V gene, clone size, D gene, CDR3 protein, CDR3 DNA. The D gene is left open where the match is weak. Some rows mark clone size as missing; the rest say once, few, many or name a class of expanded clone.

>TRBJ2-7|TRBV5-1|-|TRBD2
CASSPLGGVLYEQYF
TGCGCCAGCAGCCCGCTGGGGGGGGTTCTCTACGAGCAGTACTTC
>TRBJ2-1|TRBV6-4|-|-
CASSEGTLLNEQFF
TGTGCCAGCAGTGAAGGGACCCTTCTCAATGAGCAGTTCTTC
>TRBJ1-5|TRBV5-1|once|TRBD1
CASSLGQGESQPQHF
TGCGCCAGCAGCTTGGGACAGGGGGAATCTCAGCCCCAGCATTTT
>TRBJ2-2|TRBV10-1|-|TRBD2
CASSVTSGSWGTGELFF
TGCGCCAGCAGTGTAACTAGCGGGAGTTGGGGCACCGGGGAGCTGTTTTTT
>TRBJ2-3|TRBV27|-|-
CASSLMSRYYF
TGTGCCAGCAGTTTAATGAGCAGGTACTATTTT
>TRBJ1-2|TRBV25-1|-|TRBD1
CASMTGVGYGYTF
TGTGCCAGCATGACAGGGGTAGGCTATGGCTACACCTTC
>TRBJ1-6|TRBV15|once|-
CATSTSSYNSPLHF
TGTGCCACCAGTACGAGCTCCTATAATTCACCCCTCCACTTT
>TRBJ2-5|TRBV18|-|TRBD2
CASSPFGPSGGETQYF
TGTGCCAGCTCACCATTTGGGCCTAGCGGGGGAGAGACCCAGTACTTC
>TRBJ2-2|TRBV3-1/TRBV3-2|-|-
CASSQRITGELFF
TGTGCCAGCAGCCAACGCATCACCGGGGAGCTGTTTTTT
>TRBJ2-1|TRBV3-1/TRBV3-2|-|TRBD2
CASSQGGGSQFF
TGTGCCAGCAGCCAAGGCGGGGGGTCTCAGTTCTTC
>TRBJ1-2|TRBV6-6|few|-
CASKFSTGVAYGYTF
TGTGCCAGCAAGTTTAGTACGGGGGTCGCCTATGGCTACACCTTC
>TRBJ1-2|TRBV10-3|-|TRBD1
CAIGSRDRDYGYTF
TGTGCCATCGGATCTCGGGACAGGGACTATGGCTACACCTTC
>TRBJ1-4|TRBV5-1|-|TRBD1
CASSSGQRNEKLFF
TGCGCCAGCAGCTCGGGACAGAGGAATGAAAAACTGTTTTTT
>TRBJ2-1|TRBV7-2|-|-
CASSLGARLRGEQFF
TGTGCCAGCAGCTTAGGGGCTCGGCTTAGGGGGGAGCAGTTCTTC
>TRBJ1-1|TRBV9|-|-
CASSGRDGNTEAFF
TGTGCCAGCAGCGGTCGGGACGGGAACACTGAAGCTTTCTTT
>TRBJ1-1|TRBV2|few|-
CASSDLMAFF
TGTGCCAGCAGTGATTTAATGGCTTTCTTT
>TRBJ2-7|TRBV6-2/TRBV6-3|once|TRBD2
CASSSFPPSGNLEYF
TGTGCCAGCAGCAGTTTCCCCCCTAGCGGGAATTTGGAGTACTTC
>TRBJ2-1|TRBV3-1/TRBV3-2|-|TRBD2
CASSQDIGSGRGQFF
TGTGCCAGCAGCCAAGATATTGGGAGCGGGAGGGGGCAGTTCTTC
>TRBJ2-1|TRBV3-1/TRBV3-2|-|-
CASSQDQGSEQFF
TGTGCCAGCAGCCAGGACCAAGGTAGCGAGCAGTTCTTC
>TRBJ2-1|TRBV7-9|-|-
CASSLAGVSYNEQFF
TGTGCCAGCAGCTTAGCGGGGGTCTCCTACAATGAGCAGTTCTTC
>TRBJ2-7|TRBV18|-|-
CASSPRQEVYEQYF
TGTGCCAGCTCACCACGGCAGGAGGTTTACGAGCAGTACTTC
>TRBJ2-7|TRBV14|-|-
CASSQEGLGEQYF
TGTGCCAGCAGCCAAGAAGGTTTGGGGGAGCAGTACTTC
>TRBJ2-7|TRBV5-4|-|TRBD2
CASSRPTSGSSYEQYF
TGTGCCAGCAGCCGGCCGACTAGCGGGAGCTCCTACGAGCAGTACTTC
>TRBJ1-1|TRBV7-9|few|-
CASSLEPGPEAFF
TGTGCCAGCAGCTTAGAGCCGGGACCTGAAGCTTTCTTT